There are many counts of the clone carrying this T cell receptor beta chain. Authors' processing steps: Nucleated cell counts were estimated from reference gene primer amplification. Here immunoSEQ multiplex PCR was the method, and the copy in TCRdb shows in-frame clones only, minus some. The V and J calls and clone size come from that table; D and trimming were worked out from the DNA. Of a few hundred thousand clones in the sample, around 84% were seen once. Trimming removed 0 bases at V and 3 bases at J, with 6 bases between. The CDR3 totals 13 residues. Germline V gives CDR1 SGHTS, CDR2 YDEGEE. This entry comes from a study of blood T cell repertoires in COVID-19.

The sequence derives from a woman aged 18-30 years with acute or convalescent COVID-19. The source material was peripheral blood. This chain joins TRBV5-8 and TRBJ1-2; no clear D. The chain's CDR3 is CASSLARYYGYTF. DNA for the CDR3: TGTGCCAGCAGCTTGGCTAGATACTATGGCTACACCTTC.